Shown below are 3 T cell receptor beta chains from a single sample sequenced in a study of blood T cell repertoires in COVID-19. Using immunoSEQ multiplex PCR, the repertoire was profiled, and TCRdb retains in-frame clones only, with some absent. The repertoire consists of 110,000 or so clones, with more than 75% occurring once and the leading ten covering about 2%. Source material: peripheral blood. The receptors derive from a woman aged 45-65 years with acute or convalescent COVID-19.

V usage is TRBV11-2 and J usage is TRBJ1-1; possible D gene TRBD1, 6 bases. The V end was cut by 7 bases, the J end by 11 bases, with 29 bases between. The CDR3 runs to 16 residues. Germline lookup yields CDR1 SGHAT and CDR2 FQNNGV. In DNA, the CDR3 is TGTGCCAGCATCCCTAGGGGGTTGATGACAGGTAGCACGGCTTTCTTT. This encodes CASIPRGLMTGSTAFF.

The J gene is TRBJ2-1, the V gene TRBV5-5; 10 bases match TRBD2. The germline V gene encodes CDR1 SGHKS and CDR2 YYEKEE (reference sequence). CDR3 size: 15 residues. The V gene end was trimmed by 3 bases and the J gene end by 8 bases; junction bases not matched to a gene: 8. The CDR3, as DNA: TGTGCCAGCAGCTACCTAGCGGGGGCTCACTATGAGCAGTTCTTC. Protein: CASSYLAGAHYEQFF.

V usage is TRBV5-4 and J usage is TRBJ2-4; D remains unclear. V lost 5 bases to trimming and J lost 0 bases, with 15 bases between them. The germline gives CDR1 SGHNT, CDR2 YYREEE (reference sequence). The CDR3 spans 16 residues. CDR3 nucleotides: TGTGCCAGCAGTAACTTTGGTGCGGTAGCCAAAAACATTCAGTACTTC. It codes for CASSNFGAVAKNIQYF. Combining the CDR3 with reference TRBV5-4 and TRBJ2-4 gives the whole variable domain ETGVTQSPTHLIKTRGQQVTLRCSSQSGHNTVSWYQQALGQGPQFIFQYYREEENGRGNFPPRFSGLQFPNYSSELNVNALELDDSALYLCASSNFGAVAKNIQYFGAGTRLSVL.